A selection of T cell receptor beta chains follows, all from one sample in a study of PD-1 blockade in mismatch repair-deficient tumors. The data were produced by immunoSEQ multiplex PCR, yet TCRdb's version contains in-frame clones alone and is incomplete. The sample contains some 100,000 clones, 70% to 85% of which appear only once. The sample was peripheral blood, taken 30 to 36 weeks after starting pembrolizumab. All receptors derive from an adult with mismatch repair-deficient cancer. Each CDR3 is given with its conserved first and last residue.

v_call cdr3_aa
TRBV27 CASSTGGYGYTF
TRBV9 CASSVATSGYEQYF
TRBV5-1 CASSLRLGGVYEQYF
TRBV6-5 CASKYGEDGGYTF
TRBV5-1 CASSLYRTGIPDTQYF
TRBV4-1 CASSQVDRGRNYGYTF
TRBV7-3 CASSSTGGRGLATQYF
TRBV7-2 CASSNARSNEQFF
TRBV5-4 CASSLGGTGNNQPQHF
TRBV7-3 CASSQRLAGGRTGELFF
TRBV18 CASSLVPGAVGRNTGELFF
TRBV4-3 CASSQDNYSGNTIYF
TRBV10-3 CAISGTDSYYGYTF
TRBV28 CASSRETASEETQYF
TRBV29-1 CSVEDLALAGGETQYF
TRBV30 CAWTGTSGIYQETQYF
TRBV19 CASRGYTGELFF
TRBV2 CASSEAVGTYEQYF
TRBV30 CAWSLQGFGTEAFF
TRBV7-9 CASSKPTYSGNTIYF
TRBV29-1 CSVETGENYGYTF
TRBV14 CASSRSFGVTPTGELFF
TRBV7-2 CASSLVIGASNQPQHF